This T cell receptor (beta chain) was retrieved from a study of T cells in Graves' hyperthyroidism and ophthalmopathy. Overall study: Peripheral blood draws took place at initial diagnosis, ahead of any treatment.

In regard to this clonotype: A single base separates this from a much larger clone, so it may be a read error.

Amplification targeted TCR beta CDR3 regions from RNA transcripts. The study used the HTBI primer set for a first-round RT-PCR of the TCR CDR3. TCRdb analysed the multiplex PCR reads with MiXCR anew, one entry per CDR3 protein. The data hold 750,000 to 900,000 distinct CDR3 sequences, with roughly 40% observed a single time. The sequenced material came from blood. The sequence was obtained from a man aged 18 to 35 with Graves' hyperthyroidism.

The CDR3 region has the DNA TGTGCCAGTAGTACCGGGGATTCTCCTATCGCCCAGCATTTT. Translating it yields CASSTGDSPIAQHF. The chain employs TRBV19 and TRBJ1-5; no reliable D call. The CDR3 is 14 amino acids. V shed 4 bases and J shed 11 bases, with 18 bases lying between them. The germline CDR1 and CDR2 sequences are LNHDA and SQIVND (reference sequence).